The text below deals with one TCR beta chain. The antigen is undetermined. These data originate in a study of T cells expressing NK-cell markers. Across the study: One of eight sequenced donors was HCMV-seronegative; the other seven were seropositive.

Study findings and constraints: It remained uncertain whether the expanded NKG2C+ T cell clones were specific for HCMV antigens. Among CD8+ T cells from five or six donors, dominant NKG2C+ clonotypes accounted for roughly 1.0-7.0%.

The CDR3 contains 14 residues. The germline V gene encodes CDR1 DFQATT and CDR2 SNEGSKA (reference sequence). Reprocessing the 5' RACE reads, TCRdb reports a single entry for every CDR3 protein and omits DNA. The repertoire table contains about 120,000 distinct CDR3 sequences. The J gene is TRBJ2-5, the V gene TRBV20-1; the D call from TCRdb, TRBD1, cannot be confirmed without DNA. The sequence was obtained from a woman aged 18-70 years in good health. Material for sequencing was blood T cells: a sorted CD56 or NKG2C T cell subset, CD4+ or CD8+ T cells, or bulk PBMC T cells (not recorded which). The CDR3 sequence: CSAREGQGLETQYF.